The 31 T cell receptor beta chains presented below share a single source sample, sequenced in a study of T-cell memory formation after mild COVID-19. TCRdb reanalysed the 5' RACE reads using MiXCR and keeps one entry per CDR3 protein. The profile shows 410,000 or so distinct CDR3 sequences, 20% to 30% of them singletons. Sequencing was performed on PBMCs or a T cell subset sorted from them (not recorded which). All receptors derive from an adult woman who had mild COVID-19 (a few samples of this study predate the infection). Cell type and time point are not known.

The CDR3, as DNA: TGCAGCGTTGATCTAGCGGACTCCTACAATGAGCAGTTCTTC. It yields the protein CSVDLADSYNEQFF. The chain has TRBV29-1 and TRBJ2-1, with TRBD2 matching over 7 bases. This CDR3 contains 14 residues. Germline V gene data show CDR1 as SQVTM and CDR2 as ANQGSEA. V dropped 3 bases and J dropped 0; count of bases not matched to a gene: 2.

There are a few counts of this clonotype. The rearrangement joins TRBV5-1 to TRBJ2-3; D is undetermined. The CDR3 runs 13 residues. V was pared by 1 base and J by 4 bases, with 7 bases between. Germline-derived CDR1 and CDR2 are SGHRS and YFSETQ. In nucleotides, the CDR3 is TGCGCCAGCAGCTTGATGGGCCCAGATACGCAGTATTTT. Translating it yields CASSLMGPDTQYF.

This clonotype was observed a few times. J is TRBJ1-1 and V is TRBV20-1, with D possibly being TRBD1 (5 bases). CDR1 is DFQATT, CDR2 SNEGSKA, per germline (reference sequence). This CDR3 contains 13 residues. With 6 bases removed from V and 8 bases from J, the gap between germline ends came to 19 bases. CDR3 nucleotides: TGCAGTGCCCCCGGAGGGGAGAGATCAGAAGCTTTCTTT. Translation: CSAPGGERSEAFF.

This chain joins TRBV5-1 and TRBJ2-1, with 7 bases that match TRBD2. The CDR3 has 14 amino acids. V lost 4 bases to trimming and J lost 7 bases; unmatched junction nucleotides: 8. Germline assignment: CDR1 SGHRS and CDR2 YFSETQ. The CDR3, as DNA: TGCGCCAGCAGCGCGGACCTGGGGGGGAATGAGCAGTTCTTC. Its protein is CASSADLGGNEQFF.

The V gene is TRBV7-3, the J gene TRBJ2-3, with D possibly matching TRBD2 (6 bases). The CDR3 is made up of 13 amino acids. V lost 7 bases and J 6 bases, leaving 14 bases between the germline ends. Germline V gene data show CDR1 as SGHTA and CDR2 as FQGTGA. As DNA, the CDR3 is TGTGCCAGCAACAATGGAGGGGCGGATACGCAGTATTTT. Translated, it gives CASNNGGADTQYF.

Only a few counts were recorded for this clonotype. V is TRBV15 and J is TRBJ2-3; no definite D call. The CDR3 extends over 16 amino acids. Per germline, CDR1 LNHNV and CDR2 YYDKDF (reference sequence). Between the trimmed V and J ends, which lost 0 bases and 4 bases, there was a span of 14 bases. The CDR3 loop is CATSRDRVIFSDTQYF. The CDR3 DNA sequence: TGTGCCACCAGCAGAGATAGGGTAATCTTCTCAGATACGCAGTATTTT.

This clonotype was observed a few times. The chain is built from TRBV12-3 or TRBV12-4 and TRBJ1-3, with TRBD1 matching 7 bases. Trimming at V came to 4 bases and at J to 0 bases, leaving 6 bases not matched to a gene. This CDR3 has 16 amino acids. The CDR3 sequence: CASSSSGGSSGNTIYF. In DNA, the CDR3 is TGTGCCAGCAGTTCCTCAGGGGGGAGCTCTGGAAACACCATATATTTT.

This clonotype was recorded a few times. The V call is TRBV4-2, the J call TRBJ2-7; perhaps TRBD2 as D (6 bases). The V gene's germline CDR1 is LGHNA and CDR2 YNFKEQ. The CDR3 is made up of 15 amino acids. V was cut by 0 bases and J by 0 bases, with 9 bases left in between. The CDR3 nucleotides are TGTGCCAGCAGCCAAGATCAGGGACTCTCCTACGAGCAGTACTTC. As protein: CASSQDQGLSYEQYF.

This chain joins TRBV20-1 and TRBJ1-1; D unresolved. This CDR3 is built from 16 residues. The germline CDR1 and CDR2 sequences are DFQATT and SNEGSKA (reference sequence). Trimming removed 3 bases at V and 0 bases at J, with 17 bases between. CDR3: CSARPLSGSLNTEAFF. Written as DNA, the CDR3 is TGCAGTGCTAGGCCCCTCTCGGGCAGTTTGAACACTGAAGCTTTCTTT.

In this sample, this clonotype turned up many times. The chain uses TRBV7-9 and TRBJ2-3, with TRBD2 matching over 7 bases. Germline lookup yields CDR1 SEHNR and CDR2 FQNEAQ (reference sequence). Losses at the gene ends were 2 bases for V and 8 bases for J; bases not matched to a gene: 1. CDR3 length: 12 residues. CDR3 sequence: CASSLSGGTQYF. The CDR3 DNA reads as TGTGCCAGCAGCTTATCGGGAGGTACGCAGTATTTT.

The rearrangement links TRBV7-9 to TRBJ1-2, with D possibly TRBD1 on 6 matching bases. Germline V gene sequence: CDR1 SEHNR, CDR2 FQNEAQ (reference sequence). The V gene lost 1 base and the J gene lost 4 bases, with 10 bases spanning the gap. This CDR3 region has 14 residues. The CDR3 protein is CASSLGGTPYGYTF. DNA of the CDR3: TGTGCCAGCAGCTTAGGGGGGACACCCTATGGCTACACCTTC.

This rearrangement joins TRBV29-1 to TRBJ1-1, with D possibly being TRBD1 (5 bases). V lost 3 bases and J lost 5, with 10 bases in between. Germline CDR1 is SQVTM and CDR2 is ANQGSEA. The CDR3 contains 12 residues. CDR3 sequence (DNA): TGCAGCGTTGATAAGGGACGGACTGAAGCTTTCTTT. It specifies CSVDKGRTEAFF.

In this sample, this clonotype turned up many times. CDR3 protein: CASTDRKGNTETQYF. The CDR3 region has the DNA TGTGCCAGTACAGACCGAAAGGGGAACACGGAGACCCAGTACTTC. This chain links TRBV19 with TRBJ2-5; D is possibly TRBD1 (5 bases). V lost 7 bases to trimming and J lost 5 bases, with 20 bases between them. The CDR3 contains 15 residues. Germline CDR1 LNHDA, CDR2 SQIVND (reference sequence).

In this sample, this clonotype turned up many times. The rearrangement uses TRBV7-9 and TRBJ2-2; D is undetermined. The germline gives CDR1 SEHNR, CDR2 FQNEAQ (reference sequence). Trimming took off 5 bases at V and 6 bases at J, with 16 bases between the two ends. This CDR3 comprises 15 residues. DNA of the CDR3: TGTGCCAGCAGCCCAGAGGCCGCCCCCGCCGGGGAGCTGTTTTTT. Residues: CASSPEAAPAGELFF.

V usage is TRBV4-1 and J usage is TRBJ1-2; D perhaps matches TRBD1 (5 bases). V dropped 4 bases and J dropped 4 bases, with 22 bases sitting between them. The CDR3 has 17 amino acids. CDR1 and CDR2 (germline): MGHRA, YSYEKL. CDR3 sequence (DNA): TGCGCCAGCAGCCGGGGGTTAGGAGCGGAAAACCTCTATGGCTACACCTTC. Residues: CASSRGLGAENLYGYTF.

In its sample, this clonotype was seen a few times. The J gene is TRBJ1-1, the V gene TRBV6-5; 8 bases are a match to TRBD1. Unmatched junction bases numbered 10, after V lost 6 bases and J lost 4 bases. Germline values: CDR1 MNHEY, CDR2 SVGAGI. The CDR3 totals 15 residues. The CDR3 nucleotides are TGTGCCAGCAGCCATTCCGGACAGGGCGGCACTGAAGCTTTCTTT. Translated: CASSHSGQGGTEAFF.

The genes are TRBV6-5 and TRBJ2-1; 9 bases line up with TRBD1. The CDR3 contains 13 residues. In germline, CDR1 is MNHEY, CDR2 SVGAGI. The trim removed 2 bases at V and 7 bases at J, leaving 0 bases unmatched. The CDR3 coding sequence is TGTGCCAGCAGTTACGGACAGGGGAATGAGCAGTTCTTC. It codes for CASSYGQGNEQFF.

The chain uses TRBV11-2 and TRBJ2-5, with D hard to call. V was shortened by 1 base and J by 3 bases, with 18 bases between the two germline ends. Germline assignment: CDR1 SGHAT and CDR2 FQNNGV. The CDR3 is 17 amino acids. CDR3 amino acids: CASSLGASPGGEETQYF. CDR3 DNA sequence: TGTGCCAGCAGCTTAGGGGCTAGTCCGGGTGGCGAAGAGACCCAGTACTTC.

The chain employs TRBV15 and TRBJ2-7; D might be TRBD2 (6 bases). Germline V gene data show CDR1 as LNHNV and CDR2 as YYDKDF (reference sequence). Trimming shortened V by 3 bases and J by 3 bases, and 9 bases separated the two germline ends. The CDR3 loop spans 13 amino acids. The CDR3 nucleotides are TGTGCCACCAGCAGGCACGGGGGCTACGAGCAGTACTTC. Translated: CATSRHGGYEQYF.

This clonotype was seen a few times. The chain has TRBV21-1 and TRBJ2-7; no DNA check was done on the table's D call, TRBD2. TRBV21-1 is assigned pseudogene status. The CDR3 spans 18 residues. The CDR3 region has the DNA TGTGCCAGCAGCACGTTACAAACGTCTAGCGGGAGAAGCTACGAGCAGTACTTC. Its protein product is CASSTLQTSSGRSYEQYF.

V is TRBV4-3 and J is TRBJ2-7, with 10 bases aligning to TRBD1. This CDR3 contains 16 residues. Unmatched junction bases numbered 8, after V lost 5 bases and J lost 1 base. From germline, CDR1 is LGHNA and CDR2 YSLEER. DNA of the CDR3: TGCGCCAGCAGCTACTCCGGGACAGGGGAATCCTACGAGCAGTACTTC. It yields the protein CASSYSGTGESYEQYF.

A few counts support this clonotype. The chain employs TRBV9 and TRBJ2-7, with no clear D. There are 14 residues in the CDR3. Trimming pared 0 bases from V and 1 base from J, leaving 8 bases between. Germline-derived CDR1 and CDR2 are SGDLS and YYNGEE. The CDR3 region is CASSVGLGSYEQYF. CDR3 nucleotides: TGTGCCAGCAGCGTAGGTCTCGGATCCTACGAGCAGTACTTC.

This clonotype turned up a few times. The chain carries TRBV5-8 and TRBJ1-2; TRBD1 agrees at 10 bases. The CDR3 totals 17 residues. Trimming removed 0 bases from V and 6 bases from J; junction bases left unmatched: 11. Germline V CDR1 and CDR2: SGHTS, YDEGEE. The CDR3 sequence is CASSLDGTGVIRDGYTF. CDR3 sequence (DNA): TGTGCCAGCAGCTTGGACGGGACAGGGGTCATAAGGGATGGCTACACCTTC. Using reference TRBV5-8 and TRBJ1-2 for the parts outside the CDR3, the full variable domain is EAGVTQSPTHLIKTRGQQATLRCSPISGHTSVYWYQQALGLGLQFLLWYDEGEERNRGNFPPRFSGRQFPNYSSELNVNALELEDSALYLCASSLDGTGVIRDGYTFGSGTRLTVV.

V is TRBV12-3 or TRBV12-4 and J is TRBJ1-5; maybe TRBD1 (6 bases). The length of the CDR3 is 14 residues. V lost 6 bases, J lost 4 bases, and 13 bases lay in between. CDR3 loop: CASRSGGANQPQHF. The CDR3, as DNA: TGTGCCAGCAGGTCGGGGGGGGCGAATCAGCCCCAGCATTTT.

In this sample, this clonotype turned up a few times. The CDR3 reads CASSRALSAPGKLFF. For the CDR3, the DNA is TGCGCCAGCAGCCGAGCGCTCTCAGCCCCGGGAAAACTGTTTTTT. The V and J genes are TRBV4-3 and TRBJ1-4; D gene unclear. Per the germline V gene, CDR1 is LGHNA and CDR2 is YSLEER. V was clipped by 4 bases and J by 10 bases, with 19 bases between them. The CDR3 has 15 amino acids.

The V and J genes are TRBV6-6 and TRBJ2-1, with 11 bases lining up with TRBD1. Germline values: CDR1 MNHNY, CDR2 SVGAGI (reference sequence). V was pared by 4 bases and J by 12 bases, with 14 bases of the junction left unmatched. The CDR3 contains 16 residues. The CDR3 DNA is TGTGCCAGCAGTTCCTGGACAGGGGGCACTCGTATCGGGCAGTTCTTC. It is translated as CASSSWTGGTRIGQFF.

J is TRBJ2-7 and V is TRBV12-3 or TRBV12-4; the D gene is possibly TRBD1 (6 bases). The CDR3 covers 12 residues. The ends were cut back, 5 bases at V and 7 bases at J, with 12 bases in the middle. The CDR3 sequence is CASSIQGWEQYF. In nucleotides, the CDR3 is TGTGCCAGCAGTATACAGGGTTGGGAGCAGTACTTC.

The chain uses TRBV7-2 and TRBJ1-5; maybe TRBD1 (5 bases). The CDR3 has 15 amino acids. Germline values: CDR1 SGHTA, CDR2 FQGNSA. V gave up 1 base and J gave up 7 bases, with 14 bases separating them. CDR3 sequence: CASSLGVGLFQPQHF. The CDR3 region has the DNA TGTGCCAGCAGCTTAGGGGTGGGACTTTTCCAGCCCCAGCATTTT. The entire variable domain, with the rest obtained from reference TRBV7-2 and TRBJ1-5, is as follows: GAGVSQSPSNKVTEKGKDVELRCDPISGHTALYWYRQSLGQGLEFLIYFQGNSAPDKSGLPSDRFSAERTGGSVSTLTIQRTQQEDSAVYLCASSLGVGLFQPQHFGDGTRLSIL.

The rearrangement uses TRBV5-1 and TRBJ1-1; D is uncertain. The germline CDR1 and CDR2 sequences are SGHRS and YFSETQ. V was cut by 1 base and J by 0 bases, with 10 bases left in between. The CDR3 has 15 residues. The CDR3 nucleotides read TGCGCCAGCAGCTTGTTGGCGGCAATGAACACTGAAGCTTTCTTT. Amino acid sequence: CASSLLAAMNTEAFF. The full variable domain, in which reference TRBV5-1 and TRBJ1-1 provide the parts outside the CDR3, is KAGVTQTPRYLIKTRGQQVTLSCSPISGHRSVSWYQQTPGQGLQFLFEYFSETQRNKGNFPGRFSGRQFSNSRSEMNVSTLELGDSALYLCASSLLAAMNTEAFFGQGTRLTVV.

The rearrangement links TRBV4-1 to TRBJ1-5; a possible D gene is TRBD1 (5 bases). The CDR3 length is 15 residues. Germline V gives CDR1 MGHRA, CDR2 YSYEKL. V was pared by 4 bases and J by 1 base, with 11 bases between. CDR3 residues: CASSLWGDSNQPQHF. As DNA, the CDR3 is TGCGCCAGCAGCCTCTGGGGGGACAGCAATCAGCCCCAGCATTTT.

The J gene is TRBJ1-3, the V gene TRBV5-1, with D possibly TRBD1 on 5 matching bases. The CDR3 extends over 17 amino acids. V was pared by 4 bases and J by 4 bases, with 21 bases between. Germline V lookup: CDR1 SGHRS, CDR2 YFSETQ. The CDR3 DNA reads TGCGCCAGCAGCCTGACATGGCAGGGAAGTTCCGGAAACACCATATATTTT. Encoded protein: CASSLTWQGSSGNTIYF.